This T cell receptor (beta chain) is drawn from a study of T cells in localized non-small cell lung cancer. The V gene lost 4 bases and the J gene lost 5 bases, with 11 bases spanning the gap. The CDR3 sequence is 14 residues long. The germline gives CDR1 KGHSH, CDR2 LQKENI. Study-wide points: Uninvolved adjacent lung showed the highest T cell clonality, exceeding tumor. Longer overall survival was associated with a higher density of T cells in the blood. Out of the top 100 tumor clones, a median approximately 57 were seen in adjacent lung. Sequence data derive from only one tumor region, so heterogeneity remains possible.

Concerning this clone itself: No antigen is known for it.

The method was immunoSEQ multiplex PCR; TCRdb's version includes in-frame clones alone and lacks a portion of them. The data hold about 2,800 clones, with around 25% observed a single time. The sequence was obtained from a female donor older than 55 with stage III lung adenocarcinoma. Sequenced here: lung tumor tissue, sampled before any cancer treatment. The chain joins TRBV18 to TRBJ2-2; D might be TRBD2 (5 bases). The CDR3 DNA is TGTGCCAGCTCACGGTCCCGGGATACCGGGGAGCTGTTTTTT. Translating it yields CASSRSRDTGELFF.